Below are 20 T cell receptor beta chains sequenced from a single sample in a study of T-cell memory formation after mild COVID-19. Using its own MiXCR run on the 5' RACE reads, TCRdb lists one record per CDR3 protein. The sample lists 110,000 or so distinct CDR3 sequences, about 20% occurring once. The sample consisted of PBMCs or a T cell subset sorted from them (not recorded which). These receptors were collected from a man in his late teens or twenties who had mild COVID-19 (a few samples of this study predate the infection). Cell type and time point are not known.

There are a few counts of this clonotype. The CDR3 loop is CASSLIGTDTQYF. The CDR3 DNA reads TGTGCCAGCTCACTCATTGGTACAGATACGCAGTATTTT. The rearrangement joins TRBV18 to TRBJ2-3; D is ambiguous. CDR3 length: 13 amino acids. Between the trimmed V and J ends, which lost 4 bases and 3 bases, there was a span of 8 bases. Germline values: CDR1 KGHSH, CDR2 LQKENI.

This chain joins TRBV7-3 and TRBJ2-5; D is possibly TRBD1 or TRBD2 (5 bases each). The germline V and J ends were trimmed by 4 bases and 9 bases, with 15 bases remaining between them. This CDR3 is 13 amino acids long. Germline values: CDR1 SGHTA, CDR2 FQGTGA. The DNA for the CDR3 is TGTGCCAGCAGCTCAGGAGCCGGGACCTCCCAGTACTTC. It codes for CASSSGAGTSQYF.

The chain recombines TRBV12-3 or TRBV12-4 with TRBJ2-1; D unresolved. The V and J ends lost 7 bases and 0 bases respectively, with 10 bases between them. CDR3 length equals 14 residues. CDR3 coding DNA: TGTGCCAGCACGATAGGTAGCTCCTACAATGAGCAGTTCTTC. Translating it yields CASTIGSSYNEQFF.

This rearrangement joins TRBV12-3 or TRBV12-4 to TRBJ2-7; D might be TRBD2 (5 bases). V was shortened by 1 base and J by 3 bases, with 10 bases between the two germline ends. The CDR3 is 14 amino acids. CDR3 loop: CASSLGPADYEQYF. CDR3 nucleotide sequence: TGTGCCAGCAGTTTAGGCCCAGCGGACTACGAGCAGTACTTC.

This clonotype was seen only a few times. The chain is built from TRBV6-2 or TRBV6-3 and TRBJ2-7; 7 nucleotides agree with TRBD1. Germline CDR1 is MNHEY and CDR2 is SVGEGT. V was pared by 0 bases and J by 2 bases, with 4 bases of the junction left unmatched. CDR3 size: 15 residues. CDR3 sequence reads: CASSYSTGKPYEQYV. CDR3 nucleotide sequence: TGTGCCAGCAGTTACTCGACAGGGAAACCCTACGAGCAGTACGTC.

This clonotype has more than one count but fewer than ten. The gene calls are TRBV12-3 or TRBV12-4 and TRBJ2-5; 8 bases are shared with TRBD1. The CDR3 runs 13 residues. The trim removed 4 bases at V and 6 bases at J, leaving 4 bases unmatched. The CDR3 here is CASSSSGGKTQYF. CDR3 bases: TGTGCCAGCAGTTCCTCAGGGGGCAAGACCCAGTACTTC.

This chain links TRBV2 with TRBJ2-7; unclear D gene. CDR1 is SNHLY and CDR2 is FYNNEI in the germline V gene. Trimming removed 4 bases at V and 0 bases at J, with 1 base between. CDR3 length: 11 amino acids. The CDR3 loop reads CASSVSYEQYV. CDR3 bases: TGTGCCAGCAGTGTCTCCTACGAGCAGTACGTC.

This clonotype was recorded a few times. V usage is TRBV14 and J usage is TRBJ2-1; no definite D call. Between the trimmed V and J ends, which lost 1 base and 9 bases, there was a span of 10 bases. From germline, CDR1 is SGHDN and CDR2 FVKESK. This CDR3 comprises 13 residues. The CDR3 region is CASSQGWVIEQFF. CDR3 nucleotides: TGTGCCAGCAGCCAAGGGTGGGTTATTGAGCAGTTCTTC.

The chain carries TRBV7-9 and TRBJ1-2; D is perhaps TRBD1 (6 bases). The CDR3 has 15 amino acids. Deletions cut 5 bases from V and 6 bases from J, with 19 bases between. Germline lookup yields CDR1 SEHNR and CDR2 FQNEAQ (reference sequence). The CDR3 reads CASSPTPRGTHGYTF. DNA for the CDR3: TGTGCCAGCAGCCCCACCCCCAGGGGTACGCATGGCTACACCTTC. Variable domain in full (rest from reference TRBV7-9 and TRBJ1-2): DTGVSQNPRHKITKRGQNVTFRCDPISEHNRLYWYRQTLGQGPEFLTYFQNEAQLEKSRLLSDRFSAERPKGSFSTLEIQRTEQGDSAMYLCASSPTPRGTHGYTFGSGTRLTVV.

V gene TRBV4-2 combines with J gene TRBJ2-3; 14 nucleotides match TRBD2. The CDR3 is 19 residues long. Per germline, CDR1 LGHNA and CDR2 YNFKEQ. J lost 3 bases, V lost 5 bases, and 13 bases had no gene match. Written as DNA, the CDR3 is TGTGCCAGCAGCTCCCCCGGGACTAGCGGGGGCCTGGGGACAGATACGCAGTATTTT. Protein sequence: CASSSPGTSGGLGTDTQYF.

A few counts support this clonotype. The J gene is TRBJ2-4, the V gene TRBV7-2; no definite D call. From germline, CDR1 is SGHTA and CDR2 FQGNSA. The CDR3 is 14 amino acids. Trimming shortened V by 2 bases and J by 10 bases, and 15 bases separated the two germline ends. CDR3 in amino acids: CASSLNSVKEIQYF. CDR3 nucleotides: TGTGCCAGCAGCTTAAATTCGGTAAAGGAGATTCAGTACTTC.

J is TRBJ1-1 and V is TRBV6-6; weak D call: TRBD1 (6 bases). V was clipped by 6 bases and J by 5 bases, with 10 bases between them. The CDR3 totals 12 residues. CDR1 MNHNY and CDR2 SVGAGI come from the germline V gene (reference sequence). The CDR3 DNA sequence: TGTGCCAGCAGGCACAGGGAAACTGAAGCTTTCTTT. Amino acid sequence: CASRHRETEAFF.

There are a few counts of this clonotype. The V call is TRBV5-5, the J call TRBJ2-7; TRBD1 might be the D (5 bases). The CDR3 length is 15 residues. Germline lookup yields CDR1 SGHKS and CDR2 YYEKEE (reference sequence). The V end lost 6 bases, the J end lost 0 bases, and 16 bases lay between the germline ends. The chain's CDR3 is CASTSRTGLSYEQYV. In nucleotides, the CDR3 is TGTGCCAGCACCTCTCGAACAGGCCTCTCCTACGAGCAGTACGTC.

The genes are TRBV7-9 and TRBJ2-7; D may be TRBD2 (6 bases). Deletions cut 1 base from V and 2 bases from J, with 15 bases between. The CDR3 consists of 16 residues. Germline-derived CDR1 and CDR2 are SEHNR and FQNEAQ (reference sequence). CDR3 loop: CASSLGGLHRAYEQYF. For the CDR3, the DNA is TGTGCCAGCAGCTTAGGGGGACTTCATAGGGCCTACGAGCAGTACTTC.

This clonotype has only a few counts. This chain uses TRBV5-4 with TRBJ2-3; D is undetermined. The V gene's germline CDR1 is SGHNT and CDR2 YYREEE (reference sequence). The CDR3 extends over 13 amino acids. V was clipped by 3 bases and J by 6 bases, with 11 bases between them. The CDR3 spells CASSSLTSDTQYF. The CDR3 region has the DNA TGTGCCAGCAGCTCCTTGACCTCGGATACGCAGTATTTT. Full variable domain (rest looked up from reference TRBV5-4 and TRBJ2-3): ETGVTQSPTHLIKTRGQQVTLRCSSQSGHNTVSWYQQALGQGPQFIFQYYREEENGRGNFPPRFSGLQFPNYSSELNVNALELDDSALYLCASSSLTSDTQYFGPGTRLTVL.

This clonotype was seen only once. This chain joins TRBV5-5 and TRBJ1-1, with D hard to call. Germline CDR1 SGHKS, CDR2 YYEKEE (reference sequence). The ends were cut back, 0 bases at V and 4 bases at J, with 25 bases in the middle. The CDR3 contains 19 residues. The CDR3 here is CASSLEVGQDLLVGTEAFF. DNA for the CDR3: TGTGCCAGCAGCTTGGAGGTAGGGCAGGACCTCCTAGTGGGCACTGAAGCTTTCTTT.

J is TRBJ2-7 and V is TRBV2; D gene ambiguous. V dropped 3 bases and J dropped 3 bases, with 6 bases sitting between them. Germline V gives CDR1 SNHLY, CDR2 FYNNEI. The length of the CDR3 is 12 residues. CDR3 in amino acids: CASSEVDYEQYF. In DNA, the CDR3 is TGTGCCAGCAGTGAGGTAGACTACGAGCAGTACTTC.

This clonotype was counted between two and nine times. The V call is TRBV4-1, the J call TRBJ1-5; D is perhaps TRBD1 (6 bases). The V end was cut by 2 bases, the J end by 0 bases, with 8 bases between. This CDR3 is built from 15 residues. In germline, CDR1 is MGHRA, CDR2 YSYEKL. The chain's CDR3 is CASSQRDISNQPQHF. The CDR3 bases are TGCGCCAGCAGCCAAAGGGACATTAGCAATCAGCCCCAGCATTTT.

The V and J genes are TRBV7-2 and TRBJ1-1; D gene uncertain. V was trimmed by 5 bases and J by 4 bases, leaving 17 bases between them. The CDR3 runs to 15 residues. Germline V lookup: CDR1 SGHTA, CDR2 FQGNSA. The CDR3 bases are TGTGCCAGCAGCACATGGGAAGATTGGGGCACTGAAGCTTTCTTT. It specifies CASSTWEDWGTEAFF.

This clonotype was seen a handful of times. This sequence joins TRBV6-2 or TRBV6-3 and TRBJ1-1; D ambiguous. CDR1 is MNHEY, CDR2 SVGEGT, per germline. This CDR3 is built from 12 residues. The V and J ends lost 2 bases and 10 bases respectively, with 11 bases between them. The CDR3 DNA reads TGTGCCAGCAGTTACCAAGGCGGTGGAGCTTTCTTT. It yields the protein CASSYQGGGAFF.